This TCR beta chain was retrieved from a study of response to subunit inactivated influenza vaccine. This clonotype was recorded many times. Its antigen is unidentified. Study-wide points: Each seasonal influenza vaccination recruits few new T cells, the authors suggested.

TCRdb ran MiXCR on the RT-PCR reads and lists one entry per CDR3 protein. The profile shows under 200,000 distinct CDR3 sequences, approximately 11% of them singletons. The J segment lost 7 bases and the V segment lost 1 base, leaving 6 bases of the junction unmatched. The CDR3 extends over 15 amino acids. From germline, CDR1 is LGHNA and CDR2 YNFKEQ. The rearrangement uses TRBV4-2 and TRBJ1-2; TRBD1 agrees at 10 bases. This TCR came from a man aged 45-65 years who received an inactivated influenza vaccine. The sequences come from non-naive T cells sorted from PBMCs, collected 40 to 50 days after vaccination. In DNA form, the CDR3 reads TGTGCCAGCAGCCAAGGCCGGGACAGGGGCGTTGGCTACACCTTC. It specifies CASSQGRDRGVGYTF.